Below, 21 T cell receptor beta chains from the same sample are listed, as sequenced in a study of CD8 T cells in ankylosing spondylitis listed by TCRdb under 2017. Results and caveats for the whole study, not just this receptor: Blood from ankylosing spondylitis patients appeared to be characterized by a TCR beta motif made up of about 8 highly homologous amino acid variants.

The method behind the library was 5' RACE. Sequencing used an Illumina HiSeq 2500. Using fastp trimming at Q25 and MiXCR clonotype assembly, TCRdb reanalyzed the public sequencing data and kept in-frame beta chains. Every distinct CDR3 protein forms one entry, paired with its most common genes and DNA. A total of some 200,000 distinct CDR3 sequences appear in this sample, around 7.9% of them only once. The top ten constitute 14% of the sample. These receptors have no known antigen. The sample was blood, either unsorted or a sorted T cell fraction (not recorded which). The receptors were gathered from a male donor with ankylosing spondylitis.

In DNA form, the CDR3 reads TGCGCCAGCAGCTTGAAAGATTTCGAGGGCTACACCTTC. Residues: CASSLKDFEGYTF. This chain connects TRBV5-1 to TRBJ1-2; no clear D gene. The CDR3 is 13 amino acids. Germline CDR1 is SGHRS and CDR2 is YFSETQ. V was shortened by 1 base and J by 8 bases, with 12 bases between the two germline ends.

This clonotype appeared a few times. The V call is TRBV18, the J call TRBJ2-1; unclear D gene. The CDR3 is 14 residues long. Germline lookup yields CDR1 KGHSH and CDR2 LQKENI. V was cut by 6 bases and J by 4 bases, with 13 bases left in between. CDR3 residues: CASSLTPEYNEQFF. CDR3 nucleotides: TGTGCCAGCTCTCTAACTCCCGAGTACAATGAGCAGTTCTTC.

This clonotype was seen at least ten times. The genes are TRBV7-9 and TRBJ2-3; 8 bases map to TRBD1. CDR3 length equals 16 residues. In germline, CDR1 is SEHNR, CDR2 FQNEAQ (reference sequence). The J segment lost 6 bases and the V segment lost 5 bases, leaving 13 bases of the junction unmatched. The DNA for the CDR3 is TGTGCCAGCAGCCCACCCGGGACAGGCCCCTACGATACGCAGTATTTT. Translating it yields CASSPPGTGPYDTQYF.

This clonotype has a handful of counts. The V gene is TRBV11-1, the J gene TRBJ2-5; 8 bases are shared with TRBD2. J gave up 1 base and V 5 bases, and 15 bases lay outside the gene matches. Looked up from germline, CDR1 is SGHAT and CDR2 is FQDESV (reference sequence). The CDR3 loop spans 18 amino acids. Written as DNA, the CDR3 is TGTGCCAGCAGCCCGCGGGAGGTAGCGGGAATAAGCCAAGAGACCCAGTACTTC. Encoded protein: CASSPREVAGISQETQYF.

This clonotype was picked up many times. This sequence joins TRBV2 and TRBJ2-7, with D possibly called TRBD1 or TRBD2 (5 bases each). Germline V gene data show CDR1 as SNHLY and CDR2 as FYNNEI. CDR3 size: 14 residues. The ends were cut back, 0 bases at V and 5 bases at J, with 11 bases in the middle. CDR3: CASSEAWGINEQYF. CDR3 bases: TGTGCCAGCAGTGAAGCGTGGGGGATCAACGAGCAGTACTTC.

In its sample, this clonotype was seen many times. The chain joins TRBV6-2 or TRBV6-3 to TRBJ1-1; D is ambiguous. V lost 4 bases to trimming and J lost 6 bases, with 21 bases between them. The CDR3 has 16 amino acids. CDR1 and CDR2 from the germline V gene are MNHEY and SVGEGT. This chain's CDR3 is CASSFPIGGFVAEAFF. In nucleotides, the CDR3 is TGTGCCAGCAGTTTCCCAATCGGAGGGTTCGTGGCTGAAGCTTTCTTT.

This clonotype was observed at least ten times. The CDR3 here is CSVITGREYNEQFF. DNA for the CDR3: TGCAGCGTTATAACCGGGAGGGAATACAATGAGCAGTTCTTC. The chain joins TRBV29-1 to TRBJ2-1; 8 bases are a match to TRBD2. J lost 4 bases, V lost 5 bases, and 7 bases had no gene match. Germline V gene lookup returns CDR1 SQVTM and CDR2 ANQGSEA. The CDR3 covers 14 residues.

This clonotype was counted many times. The genes are TRBV28 and TRBJ1-1; D not certain. The V and J ends lost 2 bases and 1 base respectively, with 14 bases between them. The germline V gene has CDR1 MDHEN and CDR2 SYDVKM. This CDR3 is built from 16 residues. The CDR3 protein is CASSLPPRTGNTEAFF. The CDR3 region has the DNA TGTGCCAGCAGTTTACCACCAAGGACTGGGAACACTGAAGCTTTCTTT.

This clonotype was seen ten or more times. The rearrangement joins TRBV12-3 or TRBV12-4 to TRBJ1-5; 7 nucleotides agree with TRBD1. V lost 5 bases, J lost 2 bases, and 6 bases stayed unmatched. The CDR3 contains 15 residues. CDR3 sequence reads: CASSPRTGGNQPQHF. The CDR3 coding sequence is TGTGCCAGCAGTCCAAGGACAGGTGGCAATCAGCCCCAGCATTTT.

The chain recombines TRBV6-2 or TRBV6-3 with TRBJ2-2; D is uncertain. CDR1 MNHEY and CDR2 SVGEGT come from the germline V gene. The CDR3 has 14 amino acids. Trimming left V 2 bases short and J 2 bases short, with 6 bases between. This CDR3 reads CASSYGFNTGELFF. The DNA of the CDR3 is TGTGCCAGCAGTTACGGGTTTAACACCGGGGAGCTGTTTTTT.

This clonotype was detected ten times or more. V usage is TRBV6-2 or TRBV6-3 and J usage is TRBJ2-7; TRBD1 is a possible D gene (5 bases). This CDR3 has 13 amino acids. V was clipped by 0 bases and J by 2 bases, with 5 bases between them. Germline values: CDR1 MNHEY, CDR2 SVGEGT. Written as DNA, the CDR3 is TGTGCCAGCAGTTACTCCAGGGCCTACGAGCAGTACTTC. This encodes CASSYSRAYEQYF.

This clonotype was seen more than once but under ten times. This chain connects TRBV24-1 to TRBJ2-5; 7 nucleotides align to TRBD1. With V trimmed by 4 bases and J by 3 bases, 4 bases remained unmatched. There are 14 residues in the CDR3. From germline, CDR1 is KGHDR and CDR2 SFDVKD. The CDR3 here is CATSEPGTEETQYF. The CDR3 DNA reads as TGTGCCACCAGTGAGCCCGGGACAGAAGAGACCCAGTACTTC.

This clonotype was detected only a few times. The gene calls are TRBV5-5 and TRBJ2-7; the D gene could be TRBD1 or TRBD2 (5 bases each). Germline CDR1 reads SGHKS; CDR2 reads YYEKEE (reference sequence). The CDR3 spans 15 residues. V gave up 4 bases and J gave up 1 base, with 15 bases separating them. For the CDR3, the DNA is TGTGCCAGCAGCCCTTTGGGGACCGCATCCTACGAGCAGTACTTC. It is translated as CASSPLGTASYEQYF.

As concerns this clonotype: At one boundary the junction diverges from the germline segment, which might be a read error. The chain has TRBV20-1 and TRBJ2-6; possibly TRBD1 for D (6 bases). Germline V gene sequence: CDR1 DFQATT, CDR2 SNEGSKA (reference sequence). There are 16 residues in the CDR3. In DNA, the CDR3 is TGCTGTGCCAAGGACAGATCAAGCTCTGGGGCCAACGTCCTGACTTTC. It specifies CCAKDRSSSGANVLTF.

The genes are TRBV20-1 and TRBJ2-7; perhaps TRBD1 as D (7 bases). V lost 3 bases, J lost 4 bases, and 25 bases lay in between. This CDR3 has 17 residues. Per the germline V gene, CDR1 is DFQATT and CDR2 is SNEGSKA (reference sequence). This chain's CDR3 is CSARGTAQGTLIYEQYF. CDR3 DNA sequence: TGCAGTGCTAGGGGAACGGCACAGGGGACTCTCATTTACGAGCAGTACTTC.

This clonotype turned up a few times. The chain uses TRBV7-2 and TRBJ2-7; D is possibly TRBD2 (5 bases). The CDR3 is 15 amino acids. CDR1 is SGHTA and CDR2 is FQGNSA in the germline V gene. Trimming took off 0 bases at V and 4 bases at J, with 13 bases between the two ends. The CDR3 nucleotides read TGTGCCAGCAGCTTAGCTGTGACTAAATCGTACGAGCAGTACTTC. It encodes CASSLAVTKSYEQYF.

Regarding this clonotype: With a much larger clone just one base away, this may be a read error. This chain links TRBV9 with TRBJ2-1, with D maybe TRBD2 (6 bases). The CDR3 is made up of 14 amino acids. CDR1 SGDLS and CDR2 YYNGEE come from the germline V gene. For the CDR3, the DNA is TGTGCCAGCAGTGTAGGGGCAGGGAGGTATGAGCAGTTCTTC. Residues: CASSVGAGRYEQFF.

V and J are TRBV20-1 and TRBJ2-3; 10 positions match TRBD2. CDR1 and CDR2 from the germline V gene are DFQATT and SNEGSKA (reference sequence). This CDR3 has 15 residues. V gave up 2 bases and J gave up 4 bases; unmatched junction bases: 6. The CDR3 loop reads CSARLSGRLSDTQYF. The CDR3 DNA reads TGCAGTGCTAGACTTAGCGGGAGGCTCTCAGATACGCAGTATTTT.

This clonotype showed up many times. This rearrangement joins TRBV6-1 to TRBJ2-5; D is undetermined. Germline V gives CDR1 MNHNS, CDR2 SASEGT. CDR3 length equals 14 residues. The V end lost 6 bases, the J end lost 5 bases, and 16 bases lay between the germline ends. CDR3 nucleotides: TGTGCCAGCAGCCCCGGACCCGAGTTCGAGACCCAGTACTTC. It translates to CASSPGPEFETQYF.

The CDR3 DNA sequence: TGTGCCAGCAGCCCGGGACTAGCGGGGGCGACCTCCTACAATGAGCAGTTCTTC. Protein product: CASSPGLAGATSYNEQFF. The chain has TRBV7-8 and TRBJ2-1, with 14 bases identical to TRBD2. Germline-derived CDR1 and CDR2 are SGHVS and FQNEAQ. The CDR3 spans 18 residues. The trim removed 5 bases at V and 0 bases at J, leaving 6 bases unmatched.

This clonotype was detected ten times or more. V is TRBV5-8 and J is TRBJ2-7; D gene unclear. Deletions cut 4 bases from V and 4 bases from J, with 18 bases between. Germline lookup yields CDR1 SGHTS and CDR2 YDEGEE. The CDR3 has 15 residues. CDR3 amino acids: CASSGEFRAGYEQYF. The DNA for the CDR3 is TGTGCCAGCAGCGGTGAGTTTCGGGCCGGTTACGAGCAGTACTTC. Together with reference TRBV5-8 and TRBJ2-7, the CDR3 gives the full variable domain: EAGVTQSPTHLIKTRGQQATLRCSPISGHTSVYWYQQALGLGLQFLLWYDEGEERNRGNFPPRFSGRQFPNYSSELNVNALELEDSALYLCASSGEFRAGYEQYFGPGTRLTVT.